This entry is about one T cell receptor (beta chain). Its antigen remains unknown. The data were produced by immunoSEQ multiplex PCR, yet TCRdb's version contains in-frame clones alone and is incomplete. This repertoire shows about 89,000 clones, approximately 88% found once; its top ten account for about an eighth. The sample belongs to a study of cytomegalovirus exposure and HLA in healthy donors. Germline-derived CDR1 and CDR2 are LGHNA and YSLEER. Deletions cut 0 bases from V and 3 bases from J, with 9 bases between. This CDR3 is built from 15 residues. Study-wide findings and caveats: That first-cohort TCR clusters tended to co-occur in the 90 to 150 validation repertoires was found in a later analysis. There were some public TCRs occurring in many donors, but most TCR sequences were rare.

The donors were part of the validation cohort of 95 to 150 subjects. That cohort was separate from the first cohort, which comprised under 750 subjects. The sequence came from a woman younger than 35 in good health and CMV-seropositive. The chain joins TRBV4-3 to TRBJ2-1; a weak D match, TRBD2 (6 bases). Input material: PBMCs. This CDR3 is CASSQERGIYNEQFF. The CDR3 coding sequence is TGCGCCAGCAGCCAAGAGCGGGGCATCTACAATGAGCAGTTCTTC.